This T cell receptor beta chain was sequenced in a study of radiation and T cells in renal cell carcinoma (dated by TCRdb to 2020 to 2022). Study-level background: In total, 50 to 60 samples underwent TCR beta sequencing: approximately 26 tumors plus 27 peripheral blood samples. The final blood draw was performed at 4 weeks after radiation, at the same time as nephrectomy. Across all 55 or so samples, several million unique CDR3 nucleotide sequences, encoding about 3,000,000 unique CDR3 amino acid sequences, were identified.

Findings and caveats that apply to the study as a whole: Top tumor clonotypes rose in blood from baseline to 2 weeks post-radiation, then contracted by 4 weeks, suggesting transient expansion of tumor-resident clones. Because the trial had a single-armed design, the trial could not examine how radiation dose or scheduling affected the TCR repertoire. Tracking of blood repertoire dynamics stopped at about 27 days after treatment, with no follow-up past that point. No pretreatment tumor biopsies were available, so the baseline intratumoral presence of clonotypes could not be determined.

In light of the paper, this sample's time point label describes: blood 4 weeks post-SBRT, at nephrectomy. The treatment or condition label corresponds to: 15 Gy SBRT to primary tumor, nephrectomy 4 weeks later. The samples were drawn from a clinical trial, where primary renal cell carcinomas were treated with 15 Gy of stereotactic body radiation therapy and then removed by nephrectomy 4 weeks afterward. To follow tumor-enriched clonotypes, peripheral blood was collected serially from radiation-treated patients at baseline and again at 2 weeks and 4 weeks after SBRT. All patients had renal cell carcinoma with clear cell pathology. The QIAamp DNA Blood Mini Kit (Qiagen) was used to prepare genomic DNA for TCR sequencing. The analyses included only samples that passed all quality control checks. To note about this clone: Its antigen remains unidentified. Per-base quality was not reported, and no clone a single base away is much larger than it.

TCR beta libraries were generated from genomic DNA with the immunoSEQ kit, following the manufacturer's recommendations. Library preparation used a first multiplex PCR with proprietary primers, then a second PCR adding unique barcodes, with bead cleanups after each round. A positive control reaction and a negative control reaction, both provided in the kit, were run with every batch of samples. The final libraries were assessed on an Agilent 4200 TapeStation D1000 ScreenTape, pooled by volume, and quantified by qPCR. Sequencing was performed on an Illumina NextSeq500 with a MidOutput 150-cycle cartridge, and 156 Read1 and 15 Index1 cycles were run with kit custom primers. The pooled library was loaded at approximately 0.92 pM, and about 21% PhiX control was spiked in. On the authors' methods: The vendor-processed data were analyzed in R, and a clonotype was defined as all T cells that share the same CDR3 nucleotide sequence. In the clone abundance analyses, frequencies in each sample were normalized to that sample's 10,000 most abundant clones. Before analysis, public T cell clones were removed, and these numbered fewer than five per sample on average. Tumor-enriched and baseline blood-enriched clonotypes were defined by at least a 32-fold difference in abundance between compartments. A beta-binomial differential abundance model was used to identify clonotypes that expanded or contracted between blood time points. Similarity between tumor and blood repertoires was quantified using the Baroni-Urbani and Buser coefficient, and groups were compared with two-tailed Wilcoxon tests in R. TCRdb carries this immuneACCESS record with in-frame sequences only. Its versions omit some clonotypes, under half of them owing to an unresolved V gene in the studies checked, with the rest unexplained. The V and J calls and clone size come from that table; D and trimming were worked out from the DNA. In all, the sample holds approximately 43,000 clones, and 80% to 85% of those were seen once. The ten biggest clones cover about 25% of the sample.

The sequencing used blood, collected from a patient whose treatment included radiotherapy and nephrectomy. The source of this sequence is a woman in her 70s with renal cell carcinoma.

The encoded CDR3 is CASSGRQGGTNEKLFF. The DNA is TGTGCCAGCAGTGGGAGACAGGGTGGAACTAATGAAAAACTGTTTTTT. The rearrangement joined TRBV25-1 to TRBJ1-4; 7 bases in the junction line up with TRBD1. Counted from cysteine to phenylalanine, this CDR3 has 16 amino acids. Of all the DNA, just the CDR3 is kept, 48 bases in frame from base 1. Via the germline V gene, CDR1 is MGHDK and CDR2 SYGVNS. V is pruned by 4 bases and J by 1 base, leaving 6 bases of the junction without a gene match. The variable domain in full, with residues beyond the CDR3 obtained from the reference TRBV25-1 and TRBJ1-4 genes, is EADIYQTPRYLVIGTGKKITLECSQTMGHDKMYWYQQDPGMELHLIHYSYGVNSTEKGDLSSESTVSRIRTEHFPLTLESARPSHTSQYLCASSGRQGGTNEKLFFGSGTQLSVL.